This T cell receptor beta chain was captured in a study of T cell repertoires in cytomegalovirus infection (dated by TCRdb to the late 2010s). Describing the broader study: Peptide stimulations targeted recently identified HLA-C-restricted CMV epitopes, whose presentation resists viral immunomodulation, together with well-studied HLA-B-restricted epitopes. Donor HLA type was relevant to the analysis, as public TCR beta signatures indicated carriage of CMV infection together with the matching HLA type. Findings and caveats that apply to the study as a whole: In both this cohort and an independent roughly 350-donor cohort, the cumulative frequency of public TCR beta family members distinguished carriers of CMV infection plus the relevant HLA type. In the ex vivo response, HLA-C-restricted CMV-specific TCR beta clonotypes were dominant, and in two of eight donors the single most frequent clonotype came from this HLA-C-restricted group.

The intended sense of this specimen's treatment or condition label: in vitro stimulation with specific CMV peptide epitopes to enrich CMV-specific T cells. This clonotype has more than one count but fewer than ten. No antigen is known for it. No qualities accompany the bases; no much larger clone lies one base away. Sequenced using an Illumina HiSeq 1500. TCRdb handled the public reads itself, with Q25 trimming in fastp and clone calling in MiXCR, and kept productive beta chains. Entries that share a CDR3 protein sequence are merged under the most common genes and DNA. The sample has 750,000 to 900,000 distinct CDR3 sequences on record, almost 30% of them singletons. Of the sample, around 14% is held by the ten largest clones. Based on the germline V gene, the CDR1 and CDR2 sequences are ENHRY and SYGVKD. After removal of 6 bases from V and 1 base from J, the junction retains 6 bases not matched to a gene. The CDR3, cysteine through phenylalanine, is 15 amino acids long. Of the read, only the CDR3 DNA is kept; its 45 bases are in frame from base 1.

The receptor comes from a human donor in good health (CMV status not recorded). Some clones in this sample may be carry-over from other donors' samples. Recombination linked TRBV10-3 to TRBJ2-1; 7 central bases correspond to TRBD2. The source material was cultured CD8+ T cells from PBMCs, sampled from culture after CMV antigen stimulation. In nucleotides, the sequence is TGTGCCATCAGAGTCTCCGGGGGGTCCTACAATGAGCAGTTCTTC. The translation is CAIRVSGGSYNEQFF.